This T cell receptor beta chain stems from a study of blood T cells in healthy people across ages. Germline V gene data show CDR1 as DFQATT and CDR2 as SNEGSKA (reference sequence). CDR3 length: 16 amino acids. The junction had 9 bases not matched to a gene; V was cut back by 2 bases and J by 3 bases. It was with a sample-barcoded 5' primer and a J-beta primer mix that a second PCR of roughly 7 to 12 cycles was run. TCRdb called the 5' RACE reads again in MiXCR, with one record for every CDR3 protein. The data show around 1.5 million distinct CDR3 sequences, roughly 40% seen once. Sequencing was done on a sample of blood. The receptor was isolated from a woman aged 18-29 years in good health. This chain uses TRBV20-1 with TRBJ1-5; 8 positions agree with TRBD1. The CDR3 region has the DNA TGCAGTGCTAGAAAAGGACAGGGAGGATACAATCAGCCCCAGCATTTT. Amino acids: CSARKGQGGYNQPQHF.